These 16 T cell receptor beta chains were sequenced from one sample in a study of cytomegalovirus exposure and HLA in healthy donors. The primer mix had 60 Vbeta and 13 Jbeta primers. Here immunoSEQ multiplex PCR was the method, and the copy in TCRdb shows in-frame clones only, minus some. This repertoire shows around 200,000 clones, roughly 79% found once; its top ten account for about 2%. Sequencing was performed on PBMCs. The origin of the receptors is a woman aged 25 to 39 in good health and CMV-seropositive.

This rearrangement joins TRBV6-1 to TRBJ1-2; TRBD1 matches at 9 bases. Unmatched junction bases numbered 17, after V lost 2 bases and J lost 1 base. This CDR3 region has 20 residues. Germline CDR1 reads MNHNS; CDR2 reads SASEGT. DNA for the CDR3: TGTGCCAGCAGTGAACATCGTGTTGTCTCCGGACAGGGGATTAACTATGGCTACACCTTC. Translated, it gives CASSEHRVVSGQGINYGYTF.

This chain joins TRBV7-2 and TRBJ1-3; 7 nucleotides line up with TRBD1. J lost 2 bases, V lost 8 bases, and 3 bases had no gene match. Germline V CDR1 and CDR2: SGHTA, FQGNSA. The CDR3 has 13 amino acids. CDR3 sequence: CASRQGAGNTIYF. The DNA of the CDR3 is TGTGCCAGCCGGCAGGGGGCTGGAAACACCATATATTTT. Full variable domain (rest looked up from reference TRBV7-2 and TRBJ1-3): GAGVSQSPSNKVTEKGKDVELRCDPISGHTALYWYRQSLGQGLEFLIYFQGNSAPDKSGLPSDRFSAERTGGSVSTLTIQRTQQEDSAVYLCASRQGAGNTIYFGEGSWLTVV.

The chain couples TRBV9 to TRBJ2-2; no reliable D call. There are 16 residues in the CDR3. The germline V gene has CDR1 SGDLS and CDR2 YYNGEE. V was shortened by 4 bases and J by 1 base, with 14 bases between the two germline ends. CDR3 residues: CASSYSPHQNTGELFF. In DNA form, the CDR3 reads TGTGCCAGCAGCTACTCCCCCCACCAGAACACCGGGGAGCTGTTTTTT. The entire variable domain, with the rest obtained from reference TRBV9 and TRBJ2-2, is as follows: DSGVTQTPKHLITATGQRVTLRCSPRSGDLSVYWYQQSLDQGLQFLIQYYNGEERAKGNILERFSAQQFPDLHSELNLSSLELGDSALYFCASSYSPHQNTGELFFGEGSRLTVL.

The rearrangement links TRBV6-1 to TRBJ1-3; 9 nucleotides match TRBD1. The length of the CDR3 is 15 residues. Trimming at V came to 5 bases and at J to 4 bases, leaving 6 bases not matched to a gene. Germline assignment: CDR1 MNHNS and CDR2 SASEGT. CDR3 nucleotides: TGTGCCAGCAGTCCGGACAGGGGAACGGGAAACACCATATATTTT. Protein: CASSPDRGTGNTIYF.

J is TRBJ1-6 and V is TRBV5-6; 9 bases align to TRBD1. This CDR3 is 17 amino acids long. The junction had 11 bases not matched to a gene; V was cut back by 4 bases and J by 6 bases. Germline V gene sequence: CDR1 SGHDT, CDR2 YYEEEE. The CDR3 loop reads CASSDTQGAGINSPLHF. Here the CDR3 DNA reads TGTGCCAGCAGCGATACACAGGGGGCCGGTATTAATTCACCCCTCCACTTT.

This rearrangement joins TRBV30 to TRBJ1-1; perhaps TRBD1 as D (6 bases). Trimming shortened V by 5 bases and J by 3 bases, and 16 bases separated the two germline ends. This CDR3 contains 14 residues. Germline lookup yields CDR1 GTSNPN and CDR2 SVGIG (reference sequence). The CDR3 DNA sequence: TGTGCCTGGGGACTGGGGGGGCCTGACACTGAAGCTTTCTTT. Translated: CAWGLGGPDTEAFF.

A word on this clone: The junction and the germline gene differ at one end; a read error may be behind it. The chain uses TRBV19 and TRBJ1-6; a weak D match, TRBD1 (5 bases). CDR1 is LNHDA, CDR2 SQIVND, per germline (reference sequence). This CDR3 region has 18 residues. The CDR3 loop reads CTSSMSFGGYWYNSPLHF. The CDR3 DNA reads TGTACCAGTAGTATGAGTTTCGGGGGGTATTGGTATAATTCACCCCTCCACTTT.

This clone was observed a few times. The chain has TRBV9 and TRBJ2-1; 11 positions agree with TRBD2. The CDR3 has 17 residues. Germline-derived CDR1 and CDR2 are SGDLS and YYNGEE. V was clipped by 4 bases and J by 4 bases; unmatched bases: 10. The CDR3 is CASSSRMTSGEYNEQFF. In DNA, the CDR3 is TGTGCCAGCAGCTCTCGAATGACTAGCGGGGAATACAATGAGCAGTTCTTC.

V usage is TRBV5-1 and J usage is TRBJ2-7; 12 bases are a match to TRBD2. CDR1 and CDR2 (germline): SGHRS, YFSETQ. V gave up 4 bases and J gave up 5 bases; unmatched junction bases: 10. The CDR3 has 16 residues. In DNA form, the CDR3 reads TGCGCCAGCAGCAGGATGACTAGCGGGAGTGTGAACGAGCAGTACTTC. Its translation is CASSRMTSGSVNEQYF.

The chain has TRBV19 and TRBJ1-1; D not certain. The CDR3 spans 16 residues. With 0 bases removed from V and 0 bases from J, the gap between germline ends came to 11 bases. Germline CDR1 reads LNHDA; CDR2 reads SQIVND (reference sequence). The chain's CDR3 is CASSIDLRGLNTEAFF. CDR3 nucleotide sequence: TGTGCCAGTAGTATAGATCTTAGAGGGCTGAACACTGAAGCTTTCTTT. Full variable domain (rest looked up from reference TRBV19 and TRBJ1-1): DGGITQSPKYLFRKEGQNVTLSCEQNLNHDAMYWYRQDPGQGLRLIYYSQIVNDFQKGDIAEGYSVSREKKESFPLTVTSAQKNPTAFYLCASSIDLRGLNTEAFFGQGTRLTVV.

V is TRBV19 and J is TRBJ2-1; D uncertain. The CDR3 is 14 amino acids. Per germline, CDR1 LNHDA and CDR2 SQIVND (reference sequence). The germline V and J ends were trimmed by 1 base and 9 bases, with 13 bases remaining between them. Written as DNA, the CDR3 is TGTGCCAGTAGTATAGTCGGCGTAGGCGGTGAGCAGTTCTTC. It yields the protein CASSIVGVGGEQFF.

The rearrangement links TRBV2 to TRBJ1-6; D gene ambiguous. The V end was cut by 3 bases, the J end by 2 bases, with 8 bases between. Germline assignment: CDR1 SNHLY and CDR2 FYNNEI. CDR3 length: 15 amino acids. The CDR3 sequence is CASSEFVAYNSPLHF. Here the CDR3 DNA reads TGTGCCAGCAGTGAGTTTGTCGCCTATAATTCACCCCTCCACTTT.

This chain uses TRBV4-3 with TRBJ1-2; 8 bases fit TRBD1. J gave up 9 bases and V 1 base, and 7 bases lay outside the gene matches. CDR3 length: 14 residues. Germline CDR1 is LGHNA and CDR2 is YSLEER. The CDR3 nucleotides read TGCGCCAGCAGCCAAGGCAGGGGGCGCGGGAGCTACACCTTC. Protein product: CASSQGRGRGSYTF.

J is TRBJ2-5 and V is TRBV10-2; D is unclear. The V and J ends lost 9 bases and 1 base respectively, with 9 bases between them. This CDR3 region has 12 residues. Germline loops: CDR1 WSHSY, CDR2 SAAADI. Here the CDR3 reads CASGSVQETQYF. CDR3 in DNA: TGCGCCAGTGGCTCTGTCCAAGAGACCCAGTACTTC.

This clone was seen a single time. The chain couples TRBV4-3 to TRBJ2-6; a weak D match, TRBD1 (6 bases). V gave up 0 bases and J gave up 0 bases, with 9 bases separating them. This CDR3 is built from 17 residues. CDR1 is LGHNA and CDR2 is YSLEER in the germline V gene. Here the CDR3 reads CASSQDLGGSGANVLTF. CDR3 nucleotides: TGCGCCAGCAGCCAAGATTTAGGGGGCTCTGGGGCCAACGTCCTGACTTTC.

This clone was found a few times. The genes are TRBV10-3 and TRBJ1-2, with TRBD1 matching over 8 bases. This CDR3 is built from 18 residues. The ends lost 2 bases at V and 4 bases at J; junction bases unmatched: 15. Germline V gives CDR1 ENHRY, CDR2 SYGVKD. CDR3 coding DNA: TGTGCCATCAGTGAGGACCTCAGGGGGCTGAACGTCCGCTATGGCTACACCTTC. Its protein is CAISEDLRGLNVRYGYTF.